A selection of T cell receptor beta chains follows, all from one sample in a study of CD8+CD57+ T cells in acquired aplastic anemia. TCRdb used MiXCR to reprocess the reads, holding one entry per CDR3 protein. This sample carries 200,000 or so distinct CDR3 sequences, 60% to 80% of them seen once, and the ten largest clones take roughly three fifths. Sequencing was done on a sample of sorted CD4+, CD8+, or CD8+CD57+ T cells (not recorded which) from PBMCs. The receptors were gathered from a human donor with aplastic anemia. Each CDR3 is given with its conserved first and last residue. A D gene is named only where the DNA matches it firmly. Not every row has a clone size; where given, it reads once, few, many or a size class.

abundance,j_gene,v_gene,d_gene,CDR3aa,CDR3nt
-,TRBJ1-1,TRBV10-2,TRBD1,CASKGDRPNTEAFF,TGCGCCAGCAAGGGGGACAGGCCGAACACTGAAGCTTTCTTT
-,TRBJ1-2,TRBV9,TRBD1,CASSEGTGGVGYTF,TGTGCCAGCAGCGAGGGGACAGGGGGCGTTGGCTACACCTTC
-,TRBJ2-5,TRBV9,TRBD2,CASSVDSGGYQETQYF,TGTGCCAGCAGCGTAGATAGCGGGGGGTACCAAGAGACCCAGTACTTC
-,TRBJ2-7,TRBV24-1,-,CASGTEEGAGAYEQYF,TGTGCCAGCGGGACTGAAGAGGGGGCGGGGGCCTACGAGCAGTACTTC
-,TRBJ2-7,TRBV15,-,CATSTGHPYEQYF,TGTGCCACCAGCACGGGGCATCCCTACGAGCAGTACTTC
-,TRBJ2-7,TRBV14,-,CASSQDVGSLEQYF,TGTGCCAGCAGCCAAGACGTTGGCTCTCTCGAGCAGTACTTC
-,TRBJ2-3,TRBV9,TRBD2,CASSAGTSGNTDTQYF,TGTGCCAGCAGCGCTGGGACTAGCGGAAACACAGATACGCAGTATTTT
-,TRBJ1-2,TRBV15,-,CATSGNRRRGYTF,TGTGCCACCAGCGGAAACAGGAGACGAGGCTACACCTTC
-,TRBJ1-2,TRBV19,-,CASSATGTYGYTF,TGTGCCAGTAGTGCTACAGGGACCTATGGCTACACATTC
-,TRBJ2-7,TRBV25-1,-,CASSGVGDPPYEQYF,TGTGCCAGCAGCGGCGTCGGGGACCCGCCCTACGAGCAGTACTTC
-,TRBJ2-1,TRBV24-1,TRBD2,CATSDGLAKIYNEQFF,TGTGCCACCAGTGATGGACTAGCGAAAATCTACAATGAGCAGTTCTTC
many,TRBJ1-2,TRBV5-8,TRBD1,CASSTRGQGAYGYTF,TGTGCCAGCAGCACCCGTGGACAGGGAGCCTATGGCTACACCTTC
many,TRBJ2-7,TRBV27,TRBD2,CASSLSGTSGHYEQYF,TGTGCCAGCAGTTTATCGGGGACTAGCGGGCACTACGAGCAGTACTTC
-,TRBJ2-1,TRBV2,-,CASSPYRVAGFSSYNEQFF,TGTGCCAGCAGTCCGTATCGAGTGGCTGGGTTTAGCTCCTACAATGAGCAGTTCTTC
-,TRBJ2-7,TRBV2,TRBD2,CASVRGLSNEQYF,TGTGCCAGCGTGCGGGGGTTAAGCAACGAGCAGTACTTC
-,TRBJ2-7,TRBV7-6,TRBD2,CASSLGGAGGGEQYF,TGTGCCAGCAGCTTAGGGGGGGCGGGAGGCGGTGAGCAGTACTTC
-,TRBJ1-5,TRBV24-1,TRBD1,CATSDQQGVSNQPQHF,TGTGCCACCAGTGACCAGCAGGGGGTAAGCAATCAGCCCCAGCATTTT
-,TRBJ2-7,TRBV7-2,-,CASSLGPKRSGDTYEQYF,TGTGCCAGCAGCTTAGGCCCGAAACGGTCAGGGGACACCTACGAGCAGTACTTC
-,TRBJ2-5,TRBV6-2/TRBV6-3,TRBD1,CASSYSSRDRVDQEYF,TGTGCCAGCAGTTACTCATCCCGGGACAGGGTGGACCAAGAGTACTTC
-,TRBJ2-7,TRBV10-3,-,CAISGGQSPGVYEQYF,TGTGCCATCAGTGGAGGACAGTCGCCGGGGGTCTACGAGCAGTACTTC
-,TRBJ2-7,TRBV15,-,CATSRFTGQIPQSYEQYF,TGTGCCACCAGCAGATTCACAGGTCAGATCCCCCAAAGCTACGAGCAGTACTTC
-,TRBJ2-3,TRBV20-1,-,CSARRGDGTDTQYF,TGCAGTGCTAGACGAGGGGATGGCACAGATACGCAGTATTTT
few,TRBJ2-5,TRBV7-3,TRBD1,CASSLGQGYGTQYF,TGTGCCAGCAGCTTGGGACAGGGGTACGGGACCCAGTACTTC
few,TRBJ2-7,TRBV7-8,-,CASSLGGNYEQYF,TGTGCCAGCAGCTTAGGGGGGAACTACGAGCAGTACTTC
-,TRBJ1-1,TRBV5-1,-,CASSRTSMNTEAFF,TGCGCCAGCAGCCGTACATCTATGAACACTGAAGCTTTCTTT
-,TRBJ2-3,TRBV7-2,-,CASSPGARTDTQYF,TGTGCCAGCAGCCCTGGGGCTAGAACAGATACGCAGTATTTT
few,TRBJ2-3,TRBV9,TRBD2,CASSPGVLAGGGGADTQYF,TGTGCCAGCAGCCCCGGGGTACTAGCGGGCGGTGGGGGCGCAGATACGCAGTATTTT
few,TRBJ2-7,TRBV7-8,-,CASSLPGTTEEQYF,TGTGCCAGCAGCTTACCAGGGACAACTGAAGAGCAGTACTTC
-,TRBJ2-1,TRBV6-5,-,CASSSGGYDEQFF,TGTGCCAGCAGTTCAGGCGGTTACGATGAGCAGTTCTTC
-,TRBJ1-5,TRBV7-2,-,CASSWRGNQPQHF,TGTGCCAGCAGCTGGAGGGGGAATCAGCCCCAGCATTTT
-,TRBJ1-2,TRBV19,-,CASSPQGLGYTF,TGTGCCAGTAGTCCCCAGGGTCTTGGCTACACCTTC
-,TRBJ2-7,TRBV9,TRBD2,CASSEGRGGATYEQYF,TGTGCCAGCAGCGAGGGTCGGGGGGGCGCGACCTACGAGCAGTACTTC
-,TRBJ1-2,TRBV24-1,-,CATSDYNYGYTF,TGTGCCACCAGTGATTACAACTATGGCTACACCTTC
-,TRBJ2-1,TRBV20-1,TRBD2,CSARDPGEGPYNEQFF,TGCAGTGCTAGAGACCCCGGGGAGGGTCCCTACAATGAGCAGTTCTTC
-,TRBJ2-7,TRBV12-3/TRBV12-4,TRBD1,CASSLPGQVLKQYF,TGTGCCAGCAGTTTGCCGGGACAGGTTCTGAAGCAGTACTTC
-,TRBJ1-6,TRBV20-1,-,CSAGGGMGSPLHF,TGCAGTGCTGGGGGGGGTATGGGTTCACCCCTCCACTTT
-,TRBJ1-1,TRBV20-1,TRBD1,CSAVSGGEAEAFF,TGCAGTGCTGTTTCAGGGGGCGAAGCTGAAGCTTTCTTT
-,TRBJ1-6,TRBV15,TRBD1,CATSSQEDRGLISPLHF,TGTGCCACCAGCAGCCAAGAGGACAGGGGCTTGATTTCACCCCTCCACTTT
few,TRBJ2-7,TRBV15,TRBD1,CATSRTGNEQYF,TGTGCCACCTCCCGGACAGGCAACGAGCAGTACTTC
-,TRBJ2-3,TRBV29-1,TRBD1,CSVRPGTGSSTDTQYF,TGCAGCGTTCGTCCCGGGACAGGTTCTAGCACAGATACGCAGTATTTT
-,TRBJ1-1,TRBV7-3,-,CASSLTRETEAFF,TGTGCCAGCAGCTTAACTCGCGAGACTGAAGCTTTCTTT
-,TRBJ1-2,TRBV10-1,TRBD1,CASSESRPPGGDYGYTF,TGCGCCAGCAGTGAGTCTCGCCCCCCAGGGGGCGACTATGGCTACACCTTC
-,TRBJ1-2,TRBV12-3/TRBV12-4,-,CASSPGSYGYTF,TGTGCCAGCAGCCCCGGCAGCTATGGCTACACCTTC
-,TRBJ2-5,TRBV15,-,CDTSSLVHTQETQYF,TGTGACACCAGCAGCTTGGTCCACACTCAAGAGACCCAGTACTTC
-,TRBJ2-7,TRBV5-1,TRBD2,CASSQNRLAGEYEQYF,TGCGCCAGCAGCCAAAATCGACTAGCGGGAGAGTACGAGCAGTACTTC